Many counts were recorded for the clone carrying this T cell receptor beta chain. Its antigen is not known. The source of the sample is a study of identical twins. Study conclusions and caveats: For cord blood, abundant beta clonotypes had fewer insertions, unlike memory repertoires, which showed none.

CDR1 MNHEY and CDR2 SMNVEV come from the germline V gene (reference sequence). The CDR3 is 14 residues long. The ends were cut back, 3 bases at V and 0 bases at J, with 9 bases in the middle. Each CDR3 protein gets one entry after TCRdb re-called the 5' RACE reads with MiXCR. The table includes nearly 650,000 distinct CDR3 sequences, just over 7% detected once. The same data also went into a second study, on yellow fever vaccine responses in identical twins.

This chain joins TRBV27 and TRBJ2-7, with D tentatively TRBD1 (5 bases). Sequenced: PBMCs. This receptor was identified in a woman aged 18-29 years in good health. The CDR3 is CASSLAGLSYEQYF. The DNA for the CDR3 is TGTGCCAGCAGTTTGGCAGGGCTCTCCTACGAGCAGTACTTC.